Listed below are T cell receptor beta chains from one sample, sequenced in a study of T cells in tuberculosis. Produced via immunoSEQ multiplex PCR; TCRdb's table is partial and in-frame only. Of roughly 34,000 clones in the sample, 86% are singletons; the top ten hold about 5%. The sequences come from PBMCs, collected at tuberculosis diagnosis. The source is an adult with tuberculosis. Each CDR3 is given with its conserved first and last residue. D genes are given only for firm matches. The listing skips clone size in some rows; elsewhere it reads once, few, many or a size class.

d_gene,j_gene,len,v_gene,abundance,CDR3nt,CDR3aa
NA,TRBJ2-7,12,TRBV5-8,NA,TGTGCCAGCAGCTTGGACATTGTTGGGCAGTACTTC,CASSLDIVGQYF
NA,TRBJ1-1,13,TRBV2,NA,TGTGCCAGCATCCTAGGGGGGAACACTGAAGCTTTCTTT,CASILGGNTEAFF
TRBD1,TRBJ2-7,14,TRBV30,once,TGTGCCTGGAGTCCGGGACAGGGGGCTAACGAGCAGTACTTC,CAWSPGQGANEQYF
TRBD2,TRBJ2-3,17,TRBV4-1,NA,TGCGCCAGCAGCCAAGACCCCCCGAGCGGGGCTACAGATACGCAGTATTTT,CASSQDPPSGATDTQYF
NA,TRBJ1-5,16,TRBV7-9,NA,TGTGCCAGCAGCTTAGGAGGAGAAAGGCGGGATCAGCCCCAGCATTTT,CASSLGGERRDQPQHF
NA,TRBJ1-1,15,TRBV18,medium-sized,TGTGCCAGCTCACCCGGGGGGCAGTTGAACACTGAAGCTTTCTTT,CASSPGGQLNTEAFF
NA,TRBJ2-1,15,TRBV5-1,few,TGCGCCAGCAGCTTGGGCGGGGTGGGATACAATGAGCAGTTCTTC,CASSLGGVGYNEQFF
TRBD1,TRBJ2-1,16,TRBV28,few,TGTGCCAGCAGCCGCGCGGGACAGGGCCAGCTTTGGGAGCAGTTCTTC,CASSRAGQGQLWEQFF
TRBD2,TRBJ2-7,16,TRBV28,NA,TGTGCCAGCAACACGGGACTAGCGGGAGTTGGGGGAGAGCAGTACTTC,CASNTGLAGVGGEQYF
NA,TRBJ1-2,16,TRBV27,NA,TGTGCCAGCAGTCCTTCCCCACGGGGGGCAGATTATGGCTACACCTTC,CASSPSPRGADYGYTF
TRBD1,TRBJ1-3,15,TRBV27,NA,TGTGCCAGCAGTTACTCAGGGGGCGCGGGAAACACCATATATTTT,CASSYSGGAGNTIYF
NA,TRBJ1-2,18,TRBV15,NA,TGTGCCACCAGCAGAGAAAGCGGTAAGGGAACTTCTAACTATGGCTACACCTTC,CATSRESGKGTSNYGYTF
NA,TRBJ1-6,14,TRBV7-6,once,TGTGCCAGCAGCCCAGGGATACCCAATTCACCCCTCCACTTT,CASSPGIPNSPLHF
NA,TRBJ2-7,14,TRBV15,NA,TGTGCCACCAGCAGAGTGCCGGAGGGCTACGAGCAGTACTTC,CATSRVPEGYEQYF
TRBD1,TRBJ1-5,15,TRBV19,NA,TGTGCCAGTAGTATCGAAAGGGGGCGGAATCAGCCCCAGCATTTT,CASSIERGRNQPQHF
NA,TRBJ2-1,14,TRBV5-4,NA,TGTGCCAGCAGCTTGGGACAGACCTACAATGAGCAGTTCTTC,CASSLGQTYNEQFF
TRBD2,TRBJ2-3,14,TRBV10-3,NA,TGTGCCATCAAGGCGGGAGGGAGCACAGATACGCAGTATTTT,CAIKAGGSTDTQYF
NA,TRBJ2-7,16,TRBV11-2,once,TGTGCCAGCAGCTCCCTCCGGGGAGCCTCCCTTTACGAGCAGTACTTC,CASSSLRGASLYEQYF
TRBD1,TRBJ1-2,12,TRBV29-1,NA,TGCAGCGTTTCTGACAGGGTCTATGGCTACACCTTC,CSVSDRVYGYTF
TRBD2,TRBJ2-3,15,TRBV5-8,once,TGTGCCAGCAGTATAGCGGGGAGGGGGACAGATACGCAGTATTTT,CASSIAGRGTDTQYF
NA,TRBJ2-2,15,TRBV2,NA,TGTGCCAGCCGTTCGGGTGGGACAAACACCGGGGAGCTGTTTTTT,CASRSGGTNTGELFF
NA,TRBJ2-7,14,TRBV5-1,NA,TGCGCCAGCAGCTTGGGACTAGGGTCCTACGAGCAGTACTTC,CASSLGLGSYEQYF
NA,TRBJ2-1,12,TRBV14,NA,TGTGCCAGCAGCCGCAGCTACAATGAGCAGTTCTTC,CASSRSYNEQFF
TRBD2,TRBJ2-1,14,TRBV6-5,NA,TGTGCCAGCAGTTACCGCGGGAGTTGGGGTGAGCAGTTCTTC,CASSYRGSWGEQFF
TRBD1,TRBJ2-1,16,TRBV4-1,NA,TGCGCCAGCAGCAGCCCCGGGACAGGGGGCTTGTATGAGCAGTTCTTC,CASSSPGTGGLYEQFF
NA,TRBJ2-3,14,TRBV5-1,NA,TGCGCCAGCAGCTTGAGGCAGGGTACAGATACGCAGTATTTT,CASSLRQGTDTQYF
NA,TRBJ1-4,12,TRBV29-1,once,TGCAGCGTTGGTCAGGGCCCTGAAAAACTGTTTTTT,CSVGQGPEKLFF
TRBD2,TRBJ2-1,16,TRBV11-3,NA,TGTGCCAGCAGCTTAGATACCAGCGGGGACTACAATGAGCAGTTCTTC,CASSLDTSGDYNEQFF
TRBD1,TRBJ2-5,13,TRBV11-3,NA,TGTGCCAGCAGCCCGGACAGGGGTGAGACCCAGTACTTC,CASSPDRGETQYF
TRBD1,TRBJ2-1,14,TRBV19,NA,TGTGCCAGTAGTACGGGACAGGGGGGCAATGAGCAGTTCTTC,CASSTGQGGNEQFF
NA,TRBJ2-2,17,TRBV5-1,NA,TGCGCCAGCAGCTTGCTGTTGGACAGTTCTCCGGCCGGGGAGCTGTTTTTT,CASSLLLDSSPAGELFF
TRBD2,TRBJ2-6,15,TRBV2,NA,TGTGCCAGCCCTGCGGGGGACTCTGGGGCCAACGTCCTGACTTTC,CASPAGDSGANVLTF
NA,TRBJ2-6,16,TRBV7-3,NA,TGTGCCAGCAGCTCGACGGGTATCAGAGGGGCCAACGTCCTGACTTTC,CASSSTGIRGANVLTF
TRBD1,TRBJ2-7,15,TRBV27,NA,TGTGCCAGCAGCCTATGGGGGACAGACTCCTACGAGCAGTACTTC,CASSLWGTDSYEQYF
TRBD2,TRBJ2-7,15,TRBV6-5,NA,TGTGCCAGCAGTTGGACTAGCGGGAGGGAGTACGAGCAGTACTTC,CASSWTSGREYEQYF
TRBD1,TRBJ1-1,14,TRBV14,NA,TGTGCCAGCAGCAAATACAGGGGGCTGTCTGAAGCTTTCTTT,CASSKYRGLSEAFF
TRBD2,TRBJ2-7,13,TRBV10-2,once,TGCGCCAGCAGGGAAAGCGGGGGCTACGAGCAGTACTTC,CASRESGGYEQYF
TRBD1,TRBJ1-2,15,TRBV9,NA,TGTGCCAGCAGCGTAGGGGACAGCCTTAACTATGGCTACACCTTC,CASSVGDSLNYGYTF
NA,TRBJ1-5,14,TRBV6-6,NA,TGTGCCAGCAGTTACCCTGGAGTATGGCAGCCCCAGCATTTT,CASSYPGVWQPQHF
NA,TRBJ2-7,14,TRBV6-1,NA,TGTGCCAGCAGTGAAGGTACAGGGCCCTACGAGCAGTACTTC,CASSEGTGPYEQYF
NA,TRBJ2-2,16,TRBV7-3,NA,TGTGCCAGCAGCCAGCTGACAGTCGCCGACACCGGGGAGCTGTTTTTT,CASSQLTVADTGELFF
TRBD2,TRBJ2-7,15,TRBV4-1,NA,TGCGCCAGCAGCGTAACTAGCGGGGGTTCCTACGAGCAGTACTTC,CASSVTSGGSYEQYF
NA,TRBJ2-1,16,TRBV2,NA,TGTGCCAGCAGTCCTCCCGTGGGGCAAATAAACAATGAGCAGTTCTTC,CASSPPVGQINNEQFF